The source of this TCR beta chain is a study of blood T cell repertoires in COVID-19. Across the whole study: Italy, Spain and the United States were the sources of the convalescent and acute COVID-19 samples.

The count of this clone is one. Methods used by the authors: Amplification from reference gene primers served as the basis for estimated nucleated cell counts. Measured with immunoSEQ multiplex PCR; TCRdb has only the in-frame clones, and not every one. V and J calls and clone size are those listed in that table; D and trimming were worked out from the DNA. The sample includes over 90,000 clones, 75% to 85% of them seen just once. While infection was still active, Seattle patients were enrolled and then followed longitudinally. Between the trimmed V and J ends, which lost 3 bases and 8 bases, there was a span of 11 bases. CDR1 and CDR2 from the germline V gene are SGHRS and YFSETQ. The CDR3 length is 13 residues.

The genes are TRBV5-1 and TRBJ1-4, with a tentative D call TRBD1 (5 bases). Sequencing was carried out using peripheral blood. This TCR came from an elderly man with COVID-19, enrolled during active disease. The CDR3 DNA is TGCGCCAGCAGCTCGGGGGAAATGGAAAAACTGTTTTTT. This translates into CASSSGEMEKLFF.